Following are 25 T cell receptor beta chains from one sample sequenced in a study of T-cell reconstitution after alpha-beta-depleted transplantation in children. Overall study findings and caveats: T cells produced anew were the main source of T-cell counts and diversity one year after transplant.

A library of TCRbeta sequences, prepared with unique molecular identifiers, was generated. TCRdb re-called the PCR reads through MiXCR, storing one row per CDR3 protein. Altogether about 290,000 distinct CDR3 sequences are present, approximately 7.3% being singletons, with the ten largest covering approximately 8.2%. These receptors' targets are unknown. This specimen was peripheral blood, taken 360 days after TCRalphabeta/CD19-depleted stem cell transplant. The receptors here all came from a female patient between 2 and 10 years old who had a stem cell transplant for Fanconi anemia, so the T cells may come from the graft donor.

This clonotype was observed at least ten times. The chain employs TRBV20-1 and TRBJ2-7; 11 bases align to TRBD2. The CDR3 has 12 residues. Trimming took 7 bases from V and 7 from J; bases not matched to a gene: 6. Germline CDR1 is DFQATT and CDR2 is SNEGSKA (reference sequence). The DNA of the CDR3 is TGCAGTGTAACTAGCGGGAGAGAAGAGCAGTACTTC. Amino acid sequence: CSVTSGREEQYF.

This clonotype was seen ten or more times. The chain employs TRBV12-3 or TRBV12-4 and TRBJ2-1, with 7 bases lining up with TRBD2. This CDR3 region has 15 residues. Trimming at V came to 5 bases and at J to 3 bases, leaving 7 bases not matched to a gene. DNA of the CDR3: TGTGCCAGCAGTCGAAGCGGGATGAGCTACAATGAGCAGTTCTTC. Translated: CASSRSGMSYNEQFF.

This clonotype was observed at least ten times. The chain has TRBV29-1 and TRBJ2-7, with 8 bases that match TRBD2. The CDR3 totals 13 residues. CDR1 SQVTM and CDR2 ANQGSEA come from the germline V gene. V was pared by 5 bases and J by 0 bases, with 3 bases of the junction left unmatched. The CDR3 nucleotides are TGCAGCGTTCGGGAGGGAAACTCCTACGAGCAGTACGTC. It encodes CSVREGNSYEQYV.

This clonotype was seen at least ten times. This chain joins TRBV15 and TRBJ1-1; D is undetermined. The length of the CDR3 is 15 residues. The V and J ends lost 0 bases and 1 base respectively, with 9 bases between them. Germline assignment: CDR1 LNHNV and CDR2 YYDKDF (reference sequence). The CDR3 bases are TGTGCCACCAGCAGAGAAACATCGGGGAACACTGAAGCTTTCTTT. Its protein is CATSRETSGNTEAFF.

This clonotype was recorded at least ten times. CDR3 protein: CASSLFEPLAVTGELFF. In DNA form, the CDR3 reads TGTGCCAGCAGTTTATTTGAGCCGCTAGCGGTCACCGGGGAGCTGTTTTTT. This rearrangement joins TRBV28 to TRBJ2-2; 7 bases are shared with TRBD2. The CDR3 has 17 amino acids. CDR1 is MDHEN and CDR2 is SYDVKM in the germline V gene. Trimming at V came to 1 base and at J to 4 bases, leaving 9 bases not matched to a gene. Looking up the rest from reference TRBV28 and TRBJ2-2 gives the full variable domain: DVKVTQSSRYLVKRTGEKVFLECVQDMDHENMFWYRQDPGLGLRLIYFSYDVKMKEKGDIPEGYSVSREKKERFSLILESASTNQTSMYLCASSLFEPLAVTGELFFGEGSRLTVL.

This clonotype has at least ten counts. The chain employs TRBV29-1 and TRBJ2-5, with D unclear. The CDR3 extends over 11 amino acids. Trimming took 4 bases from V and 1 from J, leaving 4 bases between them. The germline gives CDR1 SQVTM, CDR2 ANQGSEA. This chain's CDR3 is CSVGVQETQYF. The CDR3 DNA reads TGCAGCGTTGGCGTCCAAGAGACCCAGTACTTC.

This clonotype has just a few counts. V gene TRBV25-1 combines with J gene TRBJ2-1; TRBD1 matches at 7 bases. Germline CDR1 is MGHDK and CDR2 is SYGVNS. The CDR3 runs to 14 residues. Losses at the gene ends were 7 bases for V and 0 bases for J; bases not matched to a gene: 3. The CDR3 spells CASKGQSSYNEQFF. The CDR3 DNA reads as TGTGCCAGCAAGGGACAGAGCTCCTACAATGAGCAGTTCTTC.

This clonotype showed up many times. The chain is built from TRBV29-1 and TRBJ2-2; no reliable D call. V lost 4 bases to trimming and J lost 4 bases, with 10 bases between them. Germline V gives CDR1 SQVTM, CDR2 ANQGSEA. The CDR3 has 13 residues. The CDR3 is CSVVMVGTGELFF. DNA for the CDR3: TGCAGCGTTGTCATGGTGGGCACCGGGGAGCTGTTTTTT.

This clonotype was seen a handful of times. The chain recombines TRBV6-5 with TRBJ2-1, with 8 bases fitting TRBD2. This CDR3 is built from 15 residues. Germline CDR1 is MNHEY and CDR2 is SVGAGI. After removal of 0 bases from V and 6 bases from J, the junction contained 4 bases not matched to a gene. The CDR3 is CASSYSPGGLNEQFF. The DNA for the CDR3 is TGTGCCAGCAGTTACTCGCCGGGGGGGCTCAATGAGCAGTTCTTC.

In its sample, this clonotype was seen a few times. The chain links TRBV5-1 to TRBJ2-3; the match to TRBD1 covers 7 bases. V shed 4 bases and J 4 bases; nucleotides not matched to a gene: 12. The CDR3 contains 16 residues. Per germline, CDR1 SGHRS and CDR2 YFSETQ. The DNA of the CDR3 is TGCGCCAGCAGCCGAGCGACAGGGAATGGTGCAGATACGCAGTATTTT. Translating it yields CASSRATGNGADTQYF.

This clonotype has only a few counts. The V and J genes are TRBV19 and TRBJ2-5; D possibly matches TRBD1 or TRBD2 (5 bases each). V gave up 4 bases and J gave up 1 base, with 13 bases separating them. The germline V gene encodes CDR1 LNHDA and CDR2 SQIVND (reference sequence). This CDR3 is 15 amino acids long. In nucleotides, the CDR3 is TGTGCCAGTAGTACATCGGGAACAGGCCAAGAGACCCAGTACTTC. Amino acid sequence: CASSTSGTGQETQYF.

The rearrangement uses TRBV7-9 and TRBJ1-2; D uncertain. Trimming pared 5 bases from V and 8 bases from J, leaving 24 bases between. CDR3 size: 16 residues. Germline lookup yields CDR1 SEHNR and CDR2 FQNEAQ (reference sequence). The CDR3 DNA is TGTGCCAGCAGCCTTTACCCCGGGTATGGGTACGCAGGCTACACCTTC. This codes for CASSLYPGYGYAGYTF.

This clonotype turned up a few times. This chain joins TRBV28 and TRBJ1-4; D is ambiguous. V shed 2 bases and J shed 3 bases, with 7 bases lying between them. This CDR3 contains 14 residues. Germline loops: CDR1 MDHEN, CDR2 SYDVKM. The CDR3 nucleotides are TGTGCCAGCAGTTTACCGGGGTCTAATGAAAAACTGTTTTTT. Protein product: CASSLPGSNEKLFF. The full variable domain, with the rest looked up from reference TRBV28 and TRBJ1-4, is DVKVTQSSRYLVKRTGEKVFLECVQDMDHENMFWYRQDPGLGLRLIYFSYDVKMKEKGDIPEGYSVSREKKERFSLILESASTNQTSMYLCASSLPGSNEKLFFGSGTQLSVL.

This clonotype was counted ten times or more. V is TRBV20-1 and J is TRBJ2-1; D gene ambiguous. The CDR3 has 13 residues. Germline assignment: CDR1 DFQATT and CDR2 SNEGSKA (reference sequence). Trimming shortened V by 6 bases and J by 1 base, and 10 bases separated the two germline ends. The DNA of the CDR3 is TGCAGTGCGGCCAAGTGGTCCTACAATGAGCAGTTCTTC. Its protein is CSAAKWSYNEQFF.

V gene TRBV3-1 combines with J gene TRBJ2-7; 11 nucleotides align to TRBD2. Germline CDR1 LGHDT, CDR2 YNNKEL (reference sequence). V shed 4 bases, J shed 4 bases, and the junction held 6 bases outside the gene matches. This CDR3 has 15 residues. CDR3 coding DNA: TGTGCCAGCAGCCTAGCGGGAGGGCCGGGGTACGAGCAGTACTTC. Amino acids: CASSLAGGPGYEQYF.

The sample holds many counts of this clonotype. V and J are TRBV27 and TRBJ2-5; 12 bases map to TRBD2. V shed 1 base and J 5 bases; nucleotides not matched to a gene: 8. The CDR3 totals 17 residues. Germline assignment: CDR1 MNHEY and CDR2 SMNVEV (reference sequence). Here the CDR3 reads CASSLLSSGGAGETQYF. The CDR3 nucleotides are TGTGCCAGCAGTTTATTGTCTAGCGGGGGGGCAGGGGAGACCCAGTACTTC.

The chain is built from TRBV18 and TRBJ2-7; weak D call: TRBD1 (6 bases). This CDR3 has 15 amino acids. The germline CDR1 and CDR2 sequences are KGHSH and LQKENI. V shed 3 bases and J shed 2 bases, with 14 bases lying between them. The CDR3 DNA follows: TGTGCCAGCTCACCTGGGTGGGACATTACCTACGAGCAGTACTTC. Protein product: CASSPGWDITYEQYF.

This clonotype was counted many times. The V gene is TRBV28, the J gene TRBJ2-4; possible D gene TRBD1, 6 bases. This CDR3 has 19 amino acids. Germline CDR1 is MDHEN and CDR2 is SYDVKM. Trimming left V 6 bases short and J 0 bases short, with 24 bases between. CDR3 sequence reads: CASRPDFKQGNGAKNIQYF. CDR3 DNA sequence: TGTGCCAGCAGGCCTGATTTCAAACAGGGAAATGGAGCCAAAAACATTCAGTACTTC.

The V and J genes are TRBV7-6 and TRBJ2-5; D is uncertain. Deletions cut 2 bases from V and 4 bases from J, with 8 bases between. Germline V CDR1 and CDR2: SGHVS, FNYEAQ. This CDR3 region has 13 residues. The CDR3 sequence: CASSLYRPETQYF. CDR3 in DNA: TGTGCCAGCAGCTTATATCGGCCAGAGACCCAGTACTTC.

This clonotype came up a few times. CDR3 nucleotides: TGCAGTGCTTTCGACCCTAAGGGTCCCACTGAAGCTTTCTTT. Its translation: CSAFDPKGPTEAFF. The chain has TRBV20-1 and TRBJ1-1, with D unclear. The CDR3 is made up of 14 amino acids. The germline V gene has CDR1 DFQATT and CDR2 SNEGSKA (reference sequence). V shed 5 bases and J shed 4 bases, with 17 bases lying between them.

This clonotype appeared many times. The chain carries TRBV4-2 and TRBJ1-2, with D possibly TRBD1 on 5 matching bases. Germline CDR1 and CDR2: LGHNA and YNFKEQ. This CDR3 is 14 amino acids long. The V end was cut by 0 bases, the J end by 3 bases, with 8 bases between. DNA of the CDR3: TGTGCCAGCAGCCAAGATTCAGGGCACTATGGCTACACCTTC. Its protein product is CASSQDSGHYGYTF.

This clonotype was seen many times. This chain connects TRBV2 to TRBJ2-3; D gene uncertain. CDR3 size: 16 residues. V lost 9 bases and J 2 bases, leaving 21 bases between the germline ends. CDR1 and CDR2 from the germline V gene are SNHLY and FYNNEI. DNA of the CDR3: TGTGCCAGTCATGAGATGGGCCTCCCCTCCACAGATACGCAGTATTTT. Translated, it gives CASHEMGLPSTDTQYF.

This clonotype has at least ten counts. The DNA for the CDR3 is TGTGCCATCAGTGAGGGACTAGCAACCGCCGGGGAGCTGTTTTTT. Translating it yields CAISEGLATAGELFF. The rearrangement links TRBV10-3 to TRBJ2-2; TRBD2 agrees at 8 bases. Germline trimming cut 2 bases from V and 6 bases from J; bases unmatched to any gene: 5. The CDR3 loop spans 15 amino acids. Germline V gene sequence: CDR1 ENHRY, CDR2 SYGVKD.

This clonotype appeared many times. The chain recombines TRBV29-1 with TRBJ2-3, with 7 bases identical to TRBD1. From germline, CDR1 is SQVTM and CDR2 ANQGSEA. V gave up 8 bases and J gave up 4 bases; unmatched junction bases: 6. The CDR3 is 12 amino acids. The chain's CDR3 is CSSRGGADTQYF. The CDR3, as DNA: TGCAGCTCCCGAGGGGGCGCAGATACGCAGTATTTT.

This clonotype occurred a few times. The chain carries TRBV21-1 and TRBJ1-1. TRBV21-1 is a recognized pseudogene. CDR3 length: 13 residues. CDR3: CASSRHPHTEAFF. In DNA, the CDR3 is TGTGCCAGCAGCAGACACCCACACACTGAAGCTTTCTTT.